This T cell receptor beta chain is from a study of blood T cells in healthy people across ages. Points from the study as a whole: What prevented conclusive comparison of naive and antigen-experienced cells was that PBMCs were unsorted.

Germline V gene data show CDR1 as SGHAT and CDR2 as FQNNGV. The CDR3 loop spans 16 amino acids. Trimming stripped 4 bases from V and 2 bases from J, with 17 bases between. Comments on this clonotype: Antigen: not known.

With a J-beta primer mix and a sample-barcoded 5' primer, a second PCR ran about 7 to 12 cycles. TCRdb redid the calling of the 5' RACE reads with MiXCR, one entry per CDR3 protein. The sample carries around 320,000 distinct CDR3 sequences, 25% to 30% recorded once. The study isolated at least 6.5 million PBMCs from each sample. The rearrangement uses TRBV11-2 and TRBJ1-1, with a tentative D call TRBD1 (6 bases). The sample consisted of blood. This receptor was obtained from a woman in her seventies in good health. CDR3 in amino acids: CASSSPRGQRNTEAFF. In DNA form, the CDR3 reads TGTGCCAGCAGCTCGCCACGAGGACAGAGAAACACTGAAGCTTTCTTT. Combining the CDR3 with reference TRBV11-2 and TRBJ1-1 gives the whole variable domain EAGVAQSPRYKIIEKRQSVAFWCNPISGHATLYWYQQILGQGPKLLIQFQNNGVVDDSQLPKDRFSAERLKGVDSTLKIQPAKLEDSAVYLCASSSPRGQRNTEAFFGQGTRLTVV.